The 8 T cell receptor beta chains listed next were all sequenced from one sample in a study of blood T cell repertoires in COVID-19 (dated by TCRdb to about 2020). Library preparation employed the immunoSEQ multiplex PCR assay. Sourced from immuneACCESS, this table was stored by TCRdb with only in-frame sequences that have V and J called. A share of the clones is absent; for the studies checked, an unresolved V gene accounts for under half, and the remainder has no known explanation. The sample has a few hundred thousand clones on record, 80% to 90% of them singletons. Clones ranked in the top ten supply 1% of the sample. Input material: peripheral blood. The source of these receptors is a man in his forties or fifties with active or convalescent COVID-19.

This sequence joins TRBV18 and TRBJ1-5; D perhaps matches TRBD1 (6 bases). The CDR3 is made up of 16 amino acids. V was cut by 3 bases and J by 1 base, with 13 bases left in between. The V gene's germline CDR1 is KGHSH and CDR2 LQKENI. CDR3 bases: TGTGCCAGCTCACCTTACGATCAGGGGAGCAATCAGCCCCAGCATTTT. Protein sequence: CASSPYDQGSNQPQHF. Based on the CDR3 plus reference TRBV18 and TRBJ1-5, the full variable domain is NAGVMQNPRHLVRRRGQEARLRCSPMKGHSHVYWYRQLPEEGLKFMVYLQKENIIDESGMPKERFSAEFPKEGPSILRIQQVVRGDSAAYFCASSPYDQGSNQPQHFGDGTRLSIL.

CDR3 nucleotide sequence: TGTGCCACCAGTCAAGGGGCCGCCGGGGAGCTGTTTTTT. Residues: CATSQGAAGELFF. The chain joins TRBV15 to TRBJ2-2; TRBD1 might be the D (5 bases). The germline V gene encodes CDR1 LNHNV and CDR2 YYDKDF (reference sequence). V was pared by 6 bases and J by 6 bases, with 11 bases between. The CDR3 runs 13 residues. Filled out from reference TRBV15 and TRBJ2-2, the complete variable domain reads DAMVIQNPRYQVTQFGKPVTLSCSQTLNHNVMYWYQQKSSQAPKLLFHYYDKDFNNEADTPDNFQSRRPNTSFCFLDIRSPGLGDTAMYLCATSQGAAGELFFGEGSRLTVL.

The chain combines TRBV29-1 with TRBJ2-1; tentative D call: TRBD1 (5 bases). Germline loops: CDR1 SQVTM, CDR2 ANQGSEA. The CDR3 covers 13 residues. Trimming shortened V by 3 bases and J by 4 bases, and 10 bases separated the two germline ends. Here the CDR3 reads CSVEGQGYNEQFF. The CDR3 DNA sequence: TGCAGCGTTGAGGGGCAGGGATACAATGAGCAGTTCTTC.

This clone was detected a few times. For the CDR3, the DNA is TGTGCCAGCAGCGCGGACATGGACACTGAAGCTTTCTTT. The encoded protein is CASSADMDTEAFF. V gene TRBV7-2 combines with J gene TRBJ1-1, with D possibly being TRBD1 (5 bases). Looked up from germline, CDR1 is SGHTA and CDR2 is FQGNSA. The CDR3 runs to 13 residues. Trimming removed 5 bases from V and 3 bases from J, with 10 bases in between.

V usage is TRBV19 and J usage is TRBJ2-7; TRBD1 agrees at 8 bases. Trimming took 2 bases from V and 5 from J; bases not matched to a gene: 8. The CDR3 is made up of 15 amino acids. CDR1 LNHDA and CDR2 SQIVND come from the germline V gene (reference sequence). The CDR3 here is CASSIRDRGPNEQYF. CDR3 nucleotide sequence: TGTGCCAGTAGTATACGAGACAGGGGACCGAACGAGCAGTACTTC.

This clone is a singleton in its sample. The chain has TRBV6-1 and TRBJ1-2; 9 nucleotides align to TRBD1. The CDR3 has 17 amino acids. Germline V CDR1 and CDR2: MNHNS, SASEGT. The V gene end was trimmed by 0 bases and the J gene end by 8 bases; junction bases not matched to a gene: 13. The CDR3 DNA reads TGTGCCAGCAGTGAAGCGCCTACAGGGGGCGGTAATCAAGGCTACACCTTC. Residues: CASSEAPTGGGNQGYTF.

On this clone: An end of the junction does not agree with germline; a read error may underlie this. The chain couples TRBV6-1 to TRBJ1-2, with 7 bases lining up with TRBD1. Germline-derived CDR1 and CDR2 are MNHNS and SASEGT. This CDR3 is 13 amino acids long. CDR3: CASREDRVYGYTF. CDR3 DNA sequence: TGTGCCAGCAGGGAAGACAGGGTCTATGGCTACACCTTC.

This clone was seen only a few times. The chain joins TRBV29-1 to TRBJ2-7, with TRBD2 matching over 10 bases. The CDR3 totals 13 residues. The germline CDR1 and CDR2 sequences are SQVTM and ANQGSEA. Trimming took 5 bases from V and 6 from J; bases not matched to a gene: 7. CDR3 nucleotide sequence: TGCAGCGTTAAAGCTAGCGGGGGAATCGAGCAGTACTTC. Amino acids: CSVKASGGIEQYF.